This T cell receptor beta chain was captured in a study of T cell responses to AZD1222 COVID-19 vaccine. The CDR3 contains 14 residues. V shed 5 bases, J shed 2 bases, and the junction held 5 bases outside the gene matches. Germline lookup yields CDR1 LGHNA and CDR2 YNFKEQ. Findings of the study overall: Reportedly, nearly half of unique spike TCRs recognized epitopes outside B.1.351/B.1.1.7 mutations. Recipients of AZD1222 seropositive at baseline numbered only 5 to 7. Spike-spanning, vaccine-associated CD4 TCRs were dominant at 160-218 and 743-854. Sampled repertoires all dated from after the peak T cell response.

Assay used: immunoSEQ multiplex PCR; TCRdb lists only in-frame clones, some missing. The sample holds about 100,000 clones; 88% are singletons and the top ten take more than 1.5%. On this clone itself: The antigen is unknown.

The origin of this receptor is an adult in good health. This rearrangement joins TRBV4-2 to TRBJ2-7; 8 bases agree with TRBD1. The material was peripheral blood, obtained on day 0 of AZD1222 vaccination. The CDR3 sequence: CASSSDREPYEQYF. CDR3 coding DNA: TGTGCCAGCAGCTCGGACAGGGAACCCTACGAGCAGTACTTC.